These 32 T cell receptor beta chains originate from one sample sequenced in a study of cytomegalovirus exposure and HLA in healthy donors. The study ran its PCR with 60 Vbeta and 13 Jbeta primers. Data came from immunoSEQ multiplex PCR; TCRdb stores just in-frame clones and leaves some out. The table shows about 160,000 clones, with approximately 82% occurring only once. The sequenced material came from PBMCs. These receptors were obtained from a male donor in good health and CMV-seronegative.

The chain employs TRBV28 and TRBJ2-7; TRBD1 aligns across 10 bases. The CDR3 has 15 residues. V trimming: 4 bases; J trimming: 2 bases; junction bases outside the gene matches: 5. Germline values: CDR1 MDHEN, CDR2 SYDVKM. DNA for the CDR3: TGTGCCAGCAGTTCCGGGACAGGGGTAACCTACGAGCAGTACTTC. This gives the protein CASSSGTGVTYEQYF.

The rearrangement uses TRBV29-1 and TRBJ1-5, with D perhaps matching TRBD1 (6 bases). V was cut by 5 bases and J by 2 bases, with 7 bases left in between. Looked up from germline, CDR1 is SQVTM and CDR2 is ANQGSEA. This CDR3 is built from 12 residues. This CDR3 reads CSVRTGNQPQHF. In DNA form, the CDR3 reads TGCAGCGTTAGGACAGGCAATCAGCCCCAGCATTTT.

The chain uses TRBV5-1 and TRBJ1-1, with 9 bases aligning to TRBD1. The germline gives CDR1 SGHRS, CDR2 YFSETQ. This CDR3 spans 16 amino acids. The V segment lost 2 bases and the J segment 5 bases; nucleotides outside the gene matches: 10. For the CDR3, the DNA is TGCGCCAGCAGCTTACAAGACCCGGACAGGGGAACTGAAGCTTTCTTT. Translating it yields CASSLQDPDRGTEAFF.

V gene TRBV11-1 combines with J gene TRBJ2-1; 16 bases match TRBD2. Germline CDR1 reads SGHAT; CDR2 reads FQDESV (reference sequence). The V and J ends lost 5 bases and 6 bases, in that order; junction bases with no gene match: 7. CDR3 length equals 17 residues. The CDR3 region is CASSTGLAGGWANEQFF. The CDR3 DNA reads as TGTGCCAGCAGCACGGGACTAGCGGGGGGGTGGGCCAATGAGCAGTTCTTC. The full variable domain, in which reference TRBV11-1 and TRBJ2-1 provide the parts outside the CDR3, is EAEVAQSPRYKITEKSQAVAFWCDPISGHATLYWYRQILGQGPELLVQFQDESVVDDSQLPKDRFSAERLKGVDSTLKIQPAELGDSAMYLCASSTGLAGGWANEQFFGPGTRLTVL.

This chain links TRBV2 with TRBJ2-7; a weak D match, TRBD1 (5 bases). Trimming left V 3 bases short and J 0 bases short, with 12 bases between. The germline V gene has CDR1 SNHLY and CDR2 FYNNEI. The CDR3 spans 15 residues. The CDR3 nucleotides are TGTGCCAGCAGTGATACACAGGAGAGCTCCTACGAGCAGTACTTC. Its protein is CASSDTQESSYEQYF.

This clone showed up just a few times. The same CDR3 can be traced to other DNA sequences in this sample. The J gene is TRBJ1-6, the V gene TRBV6-1; TRBD1 matches 10 bases. CDR1 is MNHNS, CDR2 SASEGT, per germline. The CDR3 is 13 residues long. J was trimmed by 7 bases and V by 8 bases; bases with no gene match: 2. The CDR3 sequence is CASLDRGNSPLHF. CDR3 DNA: TGTGCCAGCTTGGACAGGGGGAATTCACCCCTCCACTTT.

The J gene is TRBJ1-1, the V gene TRBV7-3; unclear D gene. This CDR3 is built from 13 residues. Looked up from germline, CDR1 is SGHTA and CDR2 is FQGTGA. V was pared by 3 bases and J by 1 base, with 6 bases between. As DNA, the CDR3 is TGTGCCAGCAGCTTGGAGGGGAACACTGAAGCTTTCTTT. Amino acids: CASSLEGNTEAFF.

The chain links TRBV29-1 to TRBJ2-7; TRBD1 aligns across 10 bases. The V and J ends lost 6 bases and 5 bases, in that order; junction bases with no gene match: 7. The germline V gene encodes CDR1 SQVTM and CDR2 ANQGSEA. The length of the CDR3 is 13 residues. CDR3 residues: CSVGTGVGDEQYF. The DNA of the CDR3 is TGCAGCGTGGGGACAGGGGTTGGAGACGAGCAGTACTTC.

This clone was seen just once. The genes are TRBV5-4 and TRBJ2-3, with a tentative D call TRBD1 (6 bases). CDR3 length: 13 residues. Germline assignment: CDR1 SGHNT and CDR2 YYREEE (reference sequence). V gave up 2 bases and J gave up 4 bases, with 8 bases separating them. For the CDR3, the DNA is TGTGCCAGCAGCTTCTCAGGGGCAGATACGCAGTATTTT. Translating it yields CASSFSGADTQYF.

This chain joins TRBV2 and TRBJ1-1, with a tentative D call TRBD1 (6 bases). CDR1 and CDR2 from the germline V gene are SNHLY and FYNNEI. The V end lost 8 bases, the J end lost 1 base, and 11 bases lay between the germline ends. The CDR3 has 13 amino acids. As DNA, the CDR3 is TGTGCCAGCTGGAGGGGGGGGAACACTGAAGCTTTCTTT. As protein: CASWRGGNTEAFF. The variable domain in full, completed from reference TRBV2 and TRBJ1-1, reads EPEVTQTPSHQVTQMGQEVILRCVPISNHLYFYWYRQILGQKVEFLVSFYNNEISEKSEIFDDQFSVERPDGSNFTLKIRSTKLEDSAMYFCASWRGGNTEAFFGQGTRLTVV.

J is TRBJ2-2 and V is TRBV9, with a weak D call TRBD2 (6 bases). Per the germline V gene, CDR1 is SGDLS and CDR2 is YYNGEE. CDR3 length: 16 residues. V lost 3 bases, J lost 5 bases, and 17 bases lay in between. CDR3 loop: CASSAASGLETGELFF. DNA of the CDR3: TGTGCCAGCAGCGCCGCCAGCGGGTTGGAGACCGGGGAGCTGTTTTTT.

V and J are TRBV7-3 and TRBJ2-3; no definite D call. V shed 1 base and J shed 5 bases, with 10 bases lying between them. The CDR3 loop spans 14 amino acids. Germline values: CDR1 SGHTA, CDR2 FQGTGA. The CDR3, as DNA: TGTGCCAGCAGCTTAAATAGCATAGGAGATACGCAGTATTTT. Translating gives CASSLNSIGDTQYF.

The table lists this clone with a few counts. This chain links TRBV21-1 with TRBJ2-1; the table's TRBD1 call for D was not verified on the DNA. TRBV21-1 is a pseudogene. The CDR3 is made up of 15 amino acids. The CDR3 DNA sequence: TGTGCCAGCAGCACCCCAGGGACAGCTTACAATGAGCAGTTCTTC. Encoded protein: CASSTPGTAYNEQFF.

The chain carries TRBV9 and TRBJ2-5; the match to TRBD1 covers 9 bases. Germline V gives CDR1 SGDLS, CDR2 YYNGEE. The trim removed 3 bases at V and 1 base at J, leaving 4 bases unmatched. The CDR3 sequence is 15 residues long. The CDR3 loop reads CASSATQGAQETQYF. CDR3 in DNA: TGTGCCAGCAGCGCAACACAGGGGGCCCAAGAGACCCAGTACTTC.

This clone appeared a few times. The rearrangement links TRBV9 to TRBJ2-3; 10 positions agree with TRBD1. J lost 3 bases, V lost 3 bases, and 4 bases had no gene match. CDR3 length: 15 residues. Germline V gives CDR1 SGDLS, CDR2 YYNGEE. Here the CDR3 DNA reads TGTGCCAGCAGCGCGGGACAGGGGACGACAGATACGCAGTATTTT. Its translation is CASSAGQGTTDTQYF.

The J gene is TRBJ1-6, the V gene TRBV4-3; D possibly corresponds to TRBD1 (5 bases). V lost 0 bases and J lost 11, with 14 bases in between. This CDR3 has 15 residues. Germline assignment: CDR1 LGHNA and CDR2 YSLEER. This CDR3 is CASSQDYGGRTPLHF. Written as DNA, the CDR3 is TGCGCCAGCAGCCAAGATTACGGGGGACGTACACCCCTCCACTTT.

V gene TRBV5-1 combines with J gene TRBJ2-5, with TRBD1 matching over 7 bases. The CDR3 sequence is 15 residues long. CDR1 and CDR2 (germline): SGHRS, YFSETQ. V was pared by 1 base and J by 2 bases, with 5 bases of the junction left unmatched. In DNA form, the CDR3 reads TGCGCCAGCAGCTTGCAACCGACAGGGCAAGAGACCCAGTACTTC. The encoded protein is CASSLQPTGQETQYF.

The V call is TRBV4-1, the J call TRBJ1-2, with TRBD1 matching over 9 bases. Looked up from germline, CDR1 is MGHRA and CDR2 is YSYEKL. J lost 2 bases, V lost 0 bases, and 4 bases had no gene match. The CDR3 sequence is 16 residues long. CDR3 bases: TGCGCCAGCAGCCAAGACCCCGGACAGGGGAACTATGGCTACACCTTC. Its translation: CASSQDPGQGNYGYTF.

This chain joins TRBV19 and TRBJ2-1; 7 bases fit TRBD1. Germline V lookup: CDR1 LNHDA, CDR2 SQIVND (reference sequence). The CDR3 runs to 16 residues. V lost 6 bases and J lost 2; bases outside the gene matches: 10. The CDR3 DNA sequence: TGTGCCAGTAGGGAATATGACAGGGCCGCCTACAATGAGCAGTTCTTC. Amino acid sequence: CASREYDRAAYNEQFF. The full variable domain, rest sourced from reference TRBV19 and TRBJ2-1, is DGGITQSPKYLFRKEGQNVTLSCEQNLNHDAMYWYRQDPGQGLRLIYYSQIVNDFQKGDIAEGYSVSREKKESFPLTVTSAQKNPTAFYLCASREYDRAAYNEQFFGPGTRLTVL.

The sample holds many counts of this clone. J is TRBJ2-6 and V is TRBV5-5; TRBD1 is a possible D gene (5 bases). Per germline, CDR1 SGHKS and CDR2 YYEKEE (reference sequence). This CDR3 contains 17 residues. Deletions cut 3 bases from V and 0 bases from J, with 13 bases between. The CDR3 region has the DNA TGTGCCAGCAGCTATAGACAGACCCTCTCTGGGGCCAACGTCCTGACTTTC. This translates into CASSYRQTLSGANVLTF.

Points on this clone: The germline gene is not matched at one end of the junction; a read error may be the cause. This chain uses TRBV28 with TRBJ2-7, with 9 bases that match TRBD2. The CDR3 is 17 amino acids. Germline V CDR1 and CDR2: MDHEN, SYDVKM. CDR3 amino acids: CASSSPWGPLAGNPPGF. DNA of the CDR3: TGTGCCAGCAGTTCCCCTTGGGGGCCCCTAGCGGGAAACCCCCCTGGATTC.

J is TRBJ1-2 and V is TRBV6-5; maybe TRBD1 (5 bases). CDR3 length: 16 amino acids. The germline V gene encodes CDR1 MNHEY and CDR2 SVGAGI. V dropped 2 bases and J dropped 4 bases, with 17 bases sitting between them. This CDR3 reads CASSYGRQSDGYGYTF. CDR3 sequence (DNA): TGTGCCAGCAGTTACGGCAGACAGAGTGATGGCTATGGCTACACCTTC.

The chain employs TRBV5-4 and TRBJ2-1, with a tentative D call TRBD2 (7 bases). From germline, CDR1 is SGHNT and CDR2 YYREEE (reference sequence). This CDR3 is built from 15 residues. V lost 4 bases, J lost 7 bases, and 18 bases lay in between. The CDR3 DNA reads as TGTGCCAGCAGCCTCTACGGGGGGCCGCAGAATGAGCAGTTCTTC. Translating it yields CASSLYGGPQNEQFF.

This chain joins TRBV10-3 and TRBJ2-2, with TRBD2 identical over 8 bases. V shed 3 bases, J shed 4 bases, and the junction held 10 bases outside the gene matches. The germline V gene encodes CDR1 ENHRY and CDR2 SYGVKD. The CDR3 length is 17 residues. CDR3 sequence reads: CAISETSGGALTGELFF. Written as DNA, the CDR3 is TGTGCCATCAGTGAAACTTCCGGGGGGGCGCTCACCGGGGAGCTGTTTTTT.

The chain employs TRBV10-3 and TRBJ2-1; weak D call: TRBD1 (6 bases). This CDR3 spans 17 amino acids. CDR1 is ENHRY, CDR2 SYGVKD, per germline. The germline V and J ends were trimmed by 6 bases and 4 bases, with 22 bases remaining between them. The CDR3 here is CAIREELLGQGYNEQFF. The CDR3 DNA reads as TGTGCCATCAGGGAAGAGCTTTTGGGACAAGGATACAATGAGCAGTTCTTC.

This chain connects TRBV5-8 to TRBJ2-7, with D tentatively TRBD2 (6 bases). The CDR3 length is 13 residues. Germline loops: CDR1 SGHTS, CDR2 YDEGEE. With 4 bases removed from V and 4 bases from J, the gap between germline ends came to 12 bases. The CDR3: CASSPGEEYEQYF. In DNA, the CDR3 is TGTGCCAGCAGCCCTGGGGAGGAGTACGAGCAGTACTTC.

The chain employs TRBV30 and TRBJ2-1; tentative D call: TRBD2 (5 bases). V lost 5 bases and J 7 bases, leaving 12 bases between the germline ends. The CDR3 covers 12 residues. Germline CDR1 reads GTSNPN; CDR2 reads SVGIG (reference sequence). The DNA of the CDR3 is TGTGCCTGGGGGAGTTTCGGGAATGAGCAGTTCTTC. This codes for CAWGSFGNEQFF.

The CDR3 loop is CASSLSRGYTQYF. CDR3 DNA: TGTGCCAGCAGCTTATCTCGCGGATATACGCAGTATTTT. The genes are TRBV11-2 and TRBJ2-3; D unclear. The V end lost 2 bases, the J end lost 7 bases, and 10 bases lay between the germline ends. The CDR3 runs to 13 residues. Germline CDR1 and CDR2: SGHAT and FQNNGV.

This clone has only one observation. This CDR3 is also generated by other DNA sequences in the sample. This sequence joins TRBV7-2 and TRBJ2-7, with 7 bases fitting TRBD2. V shed 2 bases, J shed 4 bases, and the junction held 5 bases outside the gene matches. The CDR3 loop spans 14 amino acids. The germline V gene has CDR1 SGHTA and CDR2 FQGNSA. CDR3 residues: CASSLSTSEYEQYF. As DNA, the CDR3 is TGTGCCAGCAGCTTAAGCACTAGCGAGTACGAGCAGTACTTC.

The chain couples TRBV6-1 to TRBJ2-4, with D perhaps TRBD1 (6 bases). Trimming left V 7 bases short and J 3 bases short, with 10 bases between. The CDR3 is 13 residues long. Germline V CDR1 and CDR2: MNHNS, SASEGT. This CDR3 reads CASIQGNKNIQYF. CDR3 in DNA: TGTGCCAGCATACAGGGTAACAAAAACATTCAGTACTTC.

The chain is built from TRBV18 and TRBJ1-2, with a possible D match to TRBD1 (6 bases). There are 15 residues in the CDR3. Germline assignment: CDR1 KGHSH and CDR2 LQKENI. V was shortened by 2 bases and J by 8 bases, with 18 bases between the two germline ends. The DNA of the CDR3 is TGTGCCAGCTCACCAATTCGGGACAATTCGGGAGGCTACACCTTC. This gives the protein CASSPIRDNSGGYTF.

The V call is TRBV9, the J call TRBJ2-1; 9 nucleotides agree with TRBD2. The V gene's germline CDR1 is SGDLS and CDR2 YYNGEE. The CDR3 loop spans 17 amino acids. Trimming cost V 3 bases and J 5 bases; bases outside gene matches: 12. CDR3 sequence reads: CASSAFLSGSKDNEQFF. The CDR3 DNA is TGTGCCAGCAGCGCTTTCCTTAGCGGGAGCAAGGACAATGAGCAGTTCTTC.